This entry features one TCR beta chain sequence. The read terminates 3 residues before the CDR3 end, so the remaining end is supplied by the germline J gene. Germline lookup yields CDR1 GTSNPN and CDR2 SVGIG (reference sequence). V trimming: 0 bases; J trimming: 9 bases; junction bases outside the gene matches: 4. The CDR3 has 13 residues. The data belong to a study of T cells in women clearing cervical HPV infection. The protocol was immunoSEQ multiplex PCR, while the TCRdb copy is restricted to in-frame clones and leaves out a portion. The listing records 48,000 or so clones. Material: blood buffy coat. This TCR derives from a woman between 18 and 75 years old with a cervical HPV16 infection that either progressed to CIN3+ or cleared (not recorded which). The chain has TRBV30 and TRBJ2-1; 8 bases map to TRBD1. The CDR3 sequence: CAWSVVTGGEQFF. CDR3 bases read: TGTGCCTGGAGTGTAGTCACAGGGGGTGAG.